These 10 T cell receptor beta chains share one sample of origin, sequenced in a study of regulatory T cells in long-lasting Graves disease. With iRepertoire HTBI primers and Arm-PCR of CDR3 regions, TCR beta libraries were built. One entry per CDR3 protein results from TCRdb running MiXCR on the multiplex PCR reads. The sample holds 560,000 or so distinct CDR3 sequences, 15% to 20% seen once. This sample's time point: newly diagnosed GD, antithyroid drugs for less than 3 months. The TCR library was made from RNA extracted from PBMCs. This sample also belongs to another study, concerning T cells in Graves' hyperthyroidism and ophthalmopathy.

Sequenced here: peripheral blood mononuclear cells (PBMCs), sampled at new diagnosis, from a patient treated with antithyroid drugs. These receptors came from a man between 18 and 35 years old with Graves disease.

This clonotype was detected many times. V usage is TRBV7-9 and J usage is TRBJ2-1; maybe TRBD2 (5 bases). Trimming stripped 5 bases from V and 4 bases from J, with 18 bases between. Germline V gene data show CDR1 as SEHNR and CDR2 as FQNEAQ (reference sequence). The CDR3 covers 16 residues. The CDR3 loop is CASSPGGGLHYNEQFF. In nucleotides, the CDR3 is TGTGCCAGCAGCCCCGGAGGTGGTCTCCATTACAATGAGCAGTTCTTC.

This clonotype appeared many times. The V and J genes are TRBV5-1 and TRBJ1-1, with TRBD1 as a possible D gene (5 bases). The CDR3 is made up of 15 amino acids. The ends were cut back, 0 bases at V and 2 bases at J, with 11 bases in the middle. Germline V lookup: CDR1 SGHRS, CDR2 YFSETQ. CDR3: CASSLEGVGNTEAFF. The CDR3 DNA is TGCGCCAGCAGCTTGGAAGGGGTTGGAAACACTGAAGCTTTCTTT.

There are many counts of this clonotype. The chain uses TRBV12-3 or TRBV12-4 and TRBJ1-5, with 8 bases fitting TRBD1. The CDR3 loop spans 15 amino acids. With V trimmed by 1 base and J by 6 bases, 5 bases remained unmatched. The CDR3 sequence is CASSLVTGGFQPQHF. The CDR3 DNA sequence: TGTGCCAGCAGTTTAGTAACAGGGGGTTTTCAGCCCCAGCATTTT.

This clonotype has only a few counts. The gene calls are TRBV7-9 and TRBJ2-1; D might be TRBD2 (6 bases). The assigned J gene may be wrong: the sequence end matches TRBJ2-5 better. Germline V gene data show CDR1 as SEHNR and CDR2 as FQNEAQ (reference sequence). The CDR3 is 15 residues long. CDR3 in amino acids: CASSPPGTQKETQYF. The CDR3 DNA reads TGTGCCAGCAGCCCGCCCGGGACTCAAAAAGAGACCCAGTACTTC.

This clonotype showed up just a few times. The gene calls are TRBV20-1 and TRBJ1-6, with a possible D match to TRBD1 (6 bases). The germline V gene has CDR1 DFQATT and CDR2 SNEGSKA (reference sequence). The V end was cut by 3 bases, the J end by 2 bases, with 11 bases between. The CDR3 is 15 amino acids. The CDR3 DNA sequence: TGCAGTGCTAGGGTTGACAGGACCTATAATTCACCCCTCCACTTT. Translation gives CSARVDRTYNSPLHF.

This clonotype was picked up a small number of times. The rearrangement joins TRBV5-4 to TRBJ1-4; a possible D gene is TRBD1 (6 bases). Trimming cost V 2 bases and J 7 bases, with 9 bases left between them. The CDR3 has 13 amino acids. From germline, CDR1 is SGHNT and CDR2 YYREEE (reference sequence). This chain's CDR3 is CASSFEDSEKLFF. CDR3 sequence (DNA): TGTGCCAGCAGCTTCGAGGACAGTGAAAAACTGTTTTTT.

Of note for this clonotype: The CDR3 does not end in the conserved phenylalanine or tryptophan, so this is likely a read error. The CDR3 reads CASSLDSNSPLHS. For the CDR3, the DNA is TGTGCCAGCAGTTTGGACAGTAATTCACCCCTCCACTCT. The rearrangement joins TRBV12-3 or TRBV12-4 to TRBJ1-6; tentative D call: TRBD1 (6 bases). Trimming left V 3 bases short and J 6 bases short, with 6 bases between. The CDR3 has 13 amino acids.

The rearrangement joins TRBV7-9 to TRBJ2-7; D may be TRBD1 or TRBD2 (5 bases each). Trimming took 4 bases from V and 3 from J, leaving 13 bases between them. Germline V gene sequence: CDR1 SEHNR, CDR2 FQNEAQ (reference sequence). The CDR3 totals 14 residues. The CDR3 DNA sequence: TGTGCCAGCAGCTCCAGGGACGGAATCTACGAGCAGTACTTC. The encoded protein is CASSSRDGIYEQYF.

This clonotype was observed many times. The chain carries TRBV6-9 and TRBJ1-1, with D uncertain. The CDR3 has 17 residues. V was clipped by 3 bases and J by 1 base, with 18 bases between them. Germline CDR1 is MNHGY and CDR2 is SVAAGI. For the CDR3, the DNA is TGTGCCAGCAGTTACTCTCAACGGGGAAGGTCGAACACTGAAGCTTTCTTT. Translation gives CASSYSQRGRSNTEAFF.

In this sample, this clonotype turned up a few times. The V and J genes are TRBV24-1 and TRBJ2-3, with D perhaps matching TRBD1 or TRBD2 (5 bases each). Germline CDR1 and CDR2: KGHDR and SFDVKD. V was cut by 2 bases and J by 2 bases, with 10 bases left in between. The CDR3 consists of 15 residues. The CDR3 loop is CATSDSGQNTDTQYF. The CDR3 DNA follows: TGTGCCACCAGTGATTCGGGGCAGAACACAGATACGCAGTATTTT.